This TCR beta chain was identified in a study of cytomegalovirus exposure and HLA in healthy donors. Study results and caveats: What was likely a sequencing artifact was a cluster of highly shared sequence variants.

With 60 Vbeta and 13 Jbeta primers, the PCR was carried out. Sequencing used immunoSEQ multiplex PCR; TCRdb keeps in-frame clones, though not all of them. The table includes some 210,000 clones, about 72% detected once. Germline V gene data show CDR1 as SGHRS and CDR2 as YFSETQ. V shed 1 base, J shed 5 bases, and the junction held 4 bases outside the gene matches. There are 14 residues in the CDR3. This clone came up a few times. The antigen is undetermined. Sequencing was carried out using PBMCs. The gene calls are TRBV5-1 and TRBJ1-1; 8 nucleotides align to TRBD1. The sequence derives from a male donor in good health and CMV-seronegative. The CDR3 sequence is CASSLPGGKTEAFF. Written as DNA, the CDR3 is TGCGCCAGCAGCTTGCCAGGGGGCAAGACTGAAGCTTTCTTT.